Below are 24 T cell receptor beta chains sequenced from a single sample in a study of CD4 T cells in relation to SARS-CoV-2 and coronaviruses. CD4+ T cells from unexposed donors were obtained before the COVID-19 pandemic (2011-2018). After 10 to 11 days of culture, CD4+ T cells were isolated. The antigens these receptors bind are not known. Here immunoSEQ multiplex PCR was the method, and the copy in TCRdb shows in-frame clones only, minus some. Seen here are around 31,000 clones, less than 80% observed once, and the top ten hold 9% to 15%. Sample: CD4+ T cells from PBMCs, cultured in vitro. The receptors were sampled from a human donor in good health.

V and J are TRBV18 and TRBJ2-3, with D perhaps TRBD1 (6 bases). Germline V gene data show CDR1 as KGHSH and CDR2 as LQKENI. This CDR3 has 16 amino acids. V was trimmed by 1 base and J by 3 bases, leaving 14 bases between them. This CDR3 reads CASSPRDARGTDTQYF. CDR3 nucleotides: TGTGCCAGCTCACCACGGGACGCCAGGGGAACAGATACGCAGTATTTT.

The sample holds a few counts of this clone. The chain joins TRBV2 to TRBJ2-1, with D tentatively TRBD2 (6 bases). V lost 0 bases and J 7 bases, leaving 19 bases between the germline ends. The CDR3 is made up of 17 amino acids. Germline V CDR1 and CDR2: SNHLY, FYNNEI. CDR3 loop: CASSEALQTSRGNEQFF. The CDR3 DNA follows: TGTGCCAGCAGTGAAGCGCTTCAGACTAGTCGGGGGAATGAGCAGTTCTTC.

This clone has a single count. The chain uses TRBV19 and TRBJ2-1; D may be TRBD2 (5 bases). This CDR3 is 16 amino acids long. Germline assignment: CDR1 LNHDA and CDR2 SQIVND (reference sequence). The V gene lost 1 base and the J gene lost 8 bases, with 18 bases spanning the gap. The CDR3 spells CASSIVAGQARDEQFF. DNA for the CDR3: TGTGCCAGTAGTATAGTTGCCGGGCAAGCGAGGGATGAGCAGTTCTTC.

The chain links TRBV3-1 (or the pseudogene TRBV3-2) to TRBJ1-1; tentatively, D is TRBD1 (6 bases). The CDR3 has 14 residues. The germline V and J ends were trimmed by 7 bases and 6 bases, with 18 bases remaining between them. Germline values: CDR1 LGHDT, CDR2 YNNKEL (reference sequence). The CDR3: CASTRDTLGAEAFF. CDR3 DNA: TGTGCCAGCACCCGGGACACCTTAGGGGCTGAAGCTTTCTTT.

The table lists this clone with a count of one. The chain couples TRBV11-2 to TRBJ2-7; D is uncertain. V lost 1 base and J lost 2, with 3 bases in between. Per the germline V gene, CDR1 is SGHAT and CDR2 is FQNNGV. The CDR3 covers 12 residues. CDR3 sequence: CASSLVTYEQYF. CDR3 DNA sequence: TGTGCCAGCAGCTTAGTCACCTACGAGCAGTACTTC. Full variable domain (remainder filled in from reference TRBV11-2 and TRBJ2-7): EAGVAQSPRYKIIEKRQSVAFWCNPISGHATLYWYQQILGQGPKLLIQFQNNGVVDDSQLPKDRFSAERLKGVDSTLKIQPAKLEDSAVYLCASSLVTYEQYFGPGTRLTVT.

Here the CDR3 reads CASSQGMGRGGSGNTIYF. CDR3 sequence (DNA): TGCGCCAGCAGCCAAGGTATGGGGAGGGGCGGCTCTGGAAACACCATATATTTT. This chain uses TRBV4-1 with TRBJ1-3, with a weak D call TRBD1 (5 bases). This CDR3 contains 18 residues. Per the germline V gene, CDR1 is MGHRA and CDR2 is YSYEKL. The V end was cut by 1 base, the J end by 0 bases, with 16 bases between.

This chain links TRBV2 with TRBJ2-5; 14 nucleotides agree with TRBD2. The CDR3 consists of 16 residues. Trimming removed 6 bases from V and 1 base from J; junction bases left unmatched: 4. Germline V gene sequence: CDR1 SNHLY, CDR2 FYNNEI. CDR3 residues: CASRGTSGGRQETQYF. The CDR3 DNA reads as TGTGCCAGCAGGGGGACTAGCGGGGGCCGCCAAGAGACCCAGTACTTC.

CDR3 in amino acids: CASSFEPGRNTGELFF. CDR3 in DNA: TGTGCCAGCAGCTTCGAGCCGGGGCGAAACACCGGGGAGCTGTTTTTT. The rearrangement joins TRBV5-8 to TRBJ2-2; either TRBD1 or TRBD2 may fit D (5 bases each). The germline V gene encodes CDR1 SGHTS and CDR2 YDEGEE. The CDR3 contains 16 residues. Trimming shortened V by 2 bases and J by 2 bases, and 13 bases separated the two germline ends.

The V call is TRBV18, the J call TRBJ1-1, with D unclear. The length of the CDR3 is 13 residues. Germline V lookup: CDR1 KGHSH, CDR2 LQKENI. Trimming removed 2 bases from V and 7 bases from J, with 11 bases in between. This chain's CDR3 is CASSPGDAVEAFF. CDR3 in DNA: TGTGCCAGCTCACCAGGGGATGCCGTTGAAGCTTTCTTT.

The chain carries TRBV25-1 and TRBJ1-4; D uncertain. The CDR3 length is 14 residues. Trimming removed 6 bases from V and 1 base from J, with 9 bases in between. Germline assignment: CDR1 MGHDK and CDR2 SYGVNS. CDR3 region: CASRTEGTNEKLFF. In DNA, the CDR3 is TGTGCCAGCAGGACGGAGGGAACTAATGAAAAACTGTTTTTT.

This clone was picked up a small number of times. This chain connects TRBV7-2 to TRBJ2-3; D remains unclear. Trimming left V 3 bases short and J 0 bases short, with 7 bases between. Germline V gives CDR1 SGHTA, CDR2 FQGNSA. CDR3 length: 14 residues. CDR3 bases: TGTGCCAGCAGCTTTACCACTAGCACAGATACGCAGTATTTT. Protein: CASSFTTSTDTQYF.

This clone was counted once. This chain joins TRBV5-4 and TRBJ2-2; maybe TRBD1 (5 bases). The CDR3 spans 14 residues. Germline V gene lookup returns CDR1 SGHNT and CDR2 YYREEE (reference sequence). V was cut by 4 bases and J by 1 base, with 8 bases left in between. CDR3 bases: TGTGCCAGCAGCCTCAGGGTGAACACCGGGGAGCTGTTTTTT. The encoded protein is CASSLRVNTGELFF.

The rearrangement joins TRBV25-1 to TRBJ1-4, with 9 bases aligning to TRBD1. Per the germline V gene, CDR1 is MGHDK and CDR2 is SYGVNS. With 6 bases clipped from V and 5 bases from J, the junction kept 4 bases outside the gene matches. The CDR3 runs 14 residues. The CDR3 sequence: CASREGQGNEKLFF. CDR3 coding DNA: TGTGCCAGCAGGGAGGGACAGGGCAATGAAAAACTGTTTTTT.

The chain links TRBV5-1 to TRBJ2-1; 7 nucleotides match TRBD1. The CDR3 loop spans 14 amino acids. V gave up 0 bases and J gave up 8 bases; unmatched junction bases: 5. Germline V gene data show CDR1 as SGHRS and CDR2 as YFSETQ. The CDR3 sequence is CASSLGQGVDEQFF. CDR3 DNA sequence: TGCGCCAGCAGCTTGGGACAGGGTGTCGATGAGCAGTTCTTC.

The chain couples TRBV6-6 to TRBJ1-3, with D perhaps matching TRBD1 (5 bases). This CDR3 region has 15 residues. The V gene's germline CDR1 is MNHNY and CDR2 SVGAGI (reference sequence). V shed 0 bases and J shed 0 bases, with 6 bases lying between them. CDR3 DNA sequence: TGTGCCAGCAGTTACTCAGGGGACTCTGGAAACACCATATATTTT. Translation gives CASSYSGDSGNTIYF.

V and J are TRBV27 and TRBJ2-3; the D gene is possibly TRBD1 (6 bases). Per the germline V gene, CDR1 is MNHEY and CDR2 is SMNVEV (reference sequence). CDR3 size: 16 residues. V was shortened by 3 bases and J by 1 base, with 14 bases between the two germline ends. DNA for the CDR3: TGTGCCAGCAGTTTGTCTGGGGGCCATGGCACAGATACGCAGTATTTT. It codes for CASSLSGGHGTDTQYF.

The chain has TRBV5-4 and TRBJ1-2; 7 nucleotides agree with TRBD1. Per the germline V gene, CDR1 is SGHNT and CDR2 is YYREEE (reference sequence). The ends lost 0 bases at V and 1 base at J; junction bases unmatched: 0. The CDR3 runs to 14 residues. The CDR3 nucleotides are TGTGCCAGCAGCTTGGCAGGGGGTAACTATGGCTACACCTTC. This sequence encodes CASSLAGGNYGYTF.

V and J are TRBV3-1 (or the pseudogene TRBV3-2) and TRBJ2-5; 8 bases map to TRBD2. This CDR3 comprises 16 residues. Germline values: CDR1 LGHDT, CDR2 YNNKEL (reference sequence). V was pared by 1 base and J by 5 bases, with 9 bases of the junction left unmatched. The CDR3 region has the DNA TGTGCCAGCAGCCAAGGGGAGCGACTAGCGCCCGAGACCCAGTACTTC. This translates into CASSQGERLAPETQYF.

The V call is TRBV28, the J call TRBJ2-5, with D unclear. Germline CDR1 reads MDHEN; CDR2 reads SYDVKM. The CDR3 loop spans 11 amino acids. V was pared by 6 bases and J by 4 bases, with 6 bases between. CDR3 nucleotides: TGTGCCAGCAGATCAGGAGAGACCCAGTACTTC. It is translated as CASRSGETQYF.

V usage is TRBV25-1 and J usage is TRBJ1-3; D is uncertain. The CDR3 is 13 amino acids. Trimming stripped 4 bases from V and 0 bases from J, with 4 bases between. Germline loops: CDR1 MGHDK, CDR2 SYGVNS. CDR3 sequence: CASSGSSGNTIYF. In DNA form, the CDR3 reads TGTGCCAGCAGTGGTAGCTCTGGAAACACCATATATTTT.

CDR3 residues: CASSLGVAGAEKLFF. Written as DNA, the CDR3 is TGCGCCAGCAGCTTGGGCGTAGCGGGCGCTGAAAAACTGTTTTTT. This chain joins TRBV5-1 and TRBJ1-4; D unresolved. Germline lookup yields CDR1 SGHRS and CDR2 YFSETQ. The CDR3 is 15 residues long. V was cut by 0 bases and J by 7 bases, with 13 bases left in between. The full variable domain, with the rest looked up from reference TRBV5-1 and TRBJ1-4, is KAGVTQTPRYLIKTRGQQVTLSCSPISGHRSVSWYQQTPGQGLQFLFEYFSETQRNKGNFPGRFSGRQFSNSRSEMNVSTLELGDSALYLCASSLGVAGAEKLFFGSGTQLSVL.

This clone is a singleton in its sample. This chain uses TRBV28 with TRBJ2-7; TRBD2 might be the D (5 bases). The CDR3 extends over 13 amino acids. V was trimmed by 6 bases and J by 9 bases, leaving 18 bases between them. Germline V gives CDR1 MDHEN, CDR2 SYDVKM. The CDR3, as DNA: TGTGCCAGCAGAACAGACGTACCCGCGGGGCAGTACTTC. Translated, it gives CASRTDVPAGQYF.

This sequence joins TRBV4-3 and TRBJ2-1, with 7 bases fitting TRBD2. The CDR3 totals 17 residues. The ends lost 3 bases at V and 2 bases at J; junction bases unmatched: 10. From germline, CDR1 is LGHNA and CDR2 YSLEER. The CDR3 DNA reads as TGCGCCAGCAGCCAGGGGGTTTGGGGAGGGGCCTACAATGAGCAGTTCTTC. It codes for CASSQGVWGGAYNEQFF.

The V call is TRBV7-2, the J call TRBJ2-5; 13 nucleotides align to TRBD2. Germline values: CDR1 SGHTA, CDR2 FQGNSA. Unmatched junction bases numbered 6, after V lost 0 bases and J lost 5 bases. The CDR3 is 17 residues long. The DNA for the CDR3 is TGTGCCAGCAGCTTAGCTCCTACTAGCGGGGGGGCCGAGACCCAGTACTTC. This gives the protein CASSLAPTSGGAETQYF.